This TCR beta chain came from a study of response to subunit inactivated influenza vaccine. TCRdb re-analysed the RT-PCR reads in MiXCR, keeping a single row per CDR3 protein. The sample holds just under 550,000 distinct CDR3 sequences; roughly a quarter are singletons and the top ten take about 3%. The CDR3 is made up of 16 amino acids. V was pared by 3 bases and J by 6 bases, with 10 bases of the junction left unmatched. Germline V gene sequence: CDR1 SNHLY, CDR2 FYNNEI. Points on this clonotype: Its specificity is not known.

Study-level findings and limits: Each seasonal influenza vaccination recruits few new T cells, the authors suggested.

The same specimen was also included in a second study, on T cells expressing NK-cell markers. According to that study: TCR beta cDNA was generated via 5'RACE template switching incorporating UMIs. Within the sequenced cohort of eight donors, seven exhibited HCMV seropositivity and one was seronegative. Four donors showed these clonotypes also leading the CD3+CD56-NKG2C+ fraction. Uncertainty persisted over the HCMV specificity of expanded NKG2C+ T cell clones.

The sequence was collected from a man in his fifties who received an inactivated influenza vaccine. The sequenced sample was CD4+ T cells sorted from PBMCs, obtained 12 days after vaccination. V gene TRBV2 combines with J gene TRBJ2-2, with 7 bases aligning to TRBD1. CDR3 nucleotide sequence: TGTGCCAGCAGTGATAGATCCCCGACAGGGCCCGGGGAGCTGTTTTTT. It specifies CASSDRSPTGPGELFF.